Listed here are 9 T cell receptor beta chains from one sample, sequenced in a study of vaccination effects on CD4 cells after COVID-19. These receptors have no known antigen. Generated by immunoSEQ multiplex PCR, the TCRdb table keeps only in-frame clones and is missing some. The table shows some 40,000 clones, with around 79% occurring only once. Subsequent to 10 days of culture, CD4+ T cells were isolated. The specimen comprised CD4+ T cells from PBMCs cultured without peptide, sampled before COVID-19 vaccination. These receptors were taken from a human donor who received a COVID-19 vaccine.

Only a few counts were recorded for this clone. The chain carries TRBV28 and TRBJ1-6; no reliable D call. The CDR3 runs to 12 residues. Germline values: CDR1 MDHEN, CDR2 SYDVKM. V gave up 7 bases and J gave up 5 bases, with 6 bases separating them. The CDR3 region has the DNA TGTGCCAGCAACCCTCATAATTCACCCCTCCACTTT. Its translation is CASNPHNSPLHF.

This clone was recorded a few times. The chain employs TRBV18 and TRBJ1-5, with D hard to call. V was trimmed by 5 bases and J by 5 bases, leaving 7 bases between them. From germline, CDR1 is KGHSH and CDR2 LQKENI. The CDR3 extends over 12 amino acids. CDR3 residues: CASSAGDQPQHF. DNA for the CDR3: TGTGCCAGCTCAGCCGGGGATCAGCCCCAGCATTTT.

This clone was seen a single time. The chain recombines TRBV3-1 (or the pseudogene TRBV3-2) with TRBJ1-2; the match to TRBD1 covers 7 bases. CDR1 is LGHDT, CDR2 YNNKEL, per germline (reference sequence). The CDR3 is 14 amino acids. V gave up 4 bases and J gave up 0 bases; unmatched junction bases: 2. CDR3 coding DNA: TGTGCCAGCAGCCGACAGGGATCTAACTATGGCTACACCTTC. Its translation is CASSRQGSNYGYTF.

This chain links TRBV19 with TRBJ1-5, with 8 positions matching TRBD1. Germline loops: CDR1 LNHDA, CDR2 SQIVND (reference sequence). Losses at the gene ends were 3 bases for V and 2 bases for J; bases not matched to a gene: 6. The CDR3 is 16 amino acids. The CDR3 sequence is CASSMAGGEGNQPQHF. The CDR3 nucleotides read TGTGCCAGTAGTATGGCAGGGGGCGAGGGCAATCAGCCCCAGCATTTT.

This chain links TRBV14 with TRBJ1-3, with a tentative D call TRBD1 (5 bases). This CDR3 comprises 14 residues. The germline CDR1 and CDR2 sequences are SGHDN and FVKESK. Deletions cut 0 bases from V and 9 bases from J, with 12 bases between. CDR3 amino acids: CASSQDPLGGTIYF. The CDR3, as DNA: TGTGCCAGCAGCCAAGACCCCCTCGGGGGCACCATATATTTT. The complete variable domain, with remaining parts taken from reference TRBV14 and TRBJ1-3, reads EAGVTQFPSHSVIEKGQTVTLRCDPISGHDNLYWYRRVMGKEIKFLLHFVKESKQDESGMPNNRFLAERTGGTYSTLKVQPAELEDSGVYFCASSQDPLGGTIYFGEGSWLTVV.

This clone has just one count. This chain uses TRBV9 with TRBJ1-1, with D hard to call. This CDR3 is 14 amino acids long. The V and J ends lost 0 bases and 2 bases respectively, with 8 bases between them. Germline CDR1 is SGDLS and CDR2 is YYNGEE. The CDR3, as DNA: TGTGCCAGCAGCGTAGATGCTAAAAACACTGAAGCTTTCTTT. Its translation: CASSVDAKNTEAFF.

This chain joins TRBV28 and TRBJ2-7; the D call may be TRBD1 or TRBD2 (6 bases each). The CDR3 is 14 residues long. Germline values: CDR1 MDHEN, CDR2 SYDVKM. V lost 2 bases to trimming and J lost 2 bases, with 10 bases between them. The CDR3 region is CASSLRGPPYEQYF. In DNA form, the CDR3 reads TGTGCCAGCAGTTTACGGGGGCCTCCCTACGAGCAGTACTTC.

The gene calls are TRBV5-1 and TRBJ1-3; TRBD1 matches at 10 bases. Germline loops: CDR1 SGHRS, CDR2 YFSETQ. CDR3 length equals 16 residues. Trimming at V came to 4 bases and at J to 4 bases, leaving 8 bases not matched to a gene. The CDR3: CASSNRGQGTGNTIYF. CDR3 nucleotide sequence: TGCGCCAGCAGCAATAGGGGACAGGGGACGGGAAACACCATATATTTT. The whole variable domain, filled in from reference TRBV5-1 and TRBJ1-3, reads KAGVTQTPRYLIKTRGQQVTLSCSPISGHRSVSWYQQTPGQGLQFLFEYFSETQRNKGNFPGRFSGRQFSNSRSEMNVSTLELGDSALYLCASSNRGQGTGNTIYFGEGSWLTVV.

The rearrangement links TRBV2 to TRBJ2-1; D gene uncertain. The CDR3 runs 13 residues. V lost 5 bases, J lost 7 bases, and 12 bases lay in between. Germline values: CDR1 SNHLY, CDR2 FYNNEI. The CDR3 reads CASSRSEKNEQFF. DNA of the CDR3: TGTGCCAGCAGTAGGAGTGAGAAGAATGAGCAGTTCTTC. Full variable domain (outside the CDR3, taken from reference TRBV2 and TRBJ2-1): EPEVTQTPSHQVTQMGQEVILRCVPISNHLYFYWYRQILGQKVEFLVSFYNNEISEKSEIFDDQFSVERPDGSNFTLKIRSTKLEDSAMYFCASSRSEKNEQFFGPGTRLTVL.